This TCR beta chain was sequenced for a study of response to subunit inactivated influenza vaccine. TCRdb reprocessed the RT-PCR reads with MiXCR, giving one entry per CDR3 protein. The profile shows 500,000 or so distinct CDR3 sequences, approximately 15% of them singletons. There are a few counts of this clonotype. Its antigen remains unidentified. This CDR3 spans 14 amino acids. Germline V gene sequence: CDR1 SNHLY, CDR2 FYNNEI. The V end was cut by 4 bases, the J end by 7 bases, with 16 bases between. Broader study findings: Authors suggested each seasonal flu vaccination may recruit only limited numbers of new T cells.

The source material was CD4+ T cells sorted from PBMCs, sampled around 2 years after vaccination. The chain employs TRBV2 and TRBJ1-2; D unclear. This TCR was recovered from a man aged 50 to 75 who received an inactivated influenza vaccine. The CDR3 spells CASSGGKVMGGYTF. DNA for the CDR3: TGTGCCAGCAGTGGAGGAAAGGTTATGGGTGGCTACACCTTC.